The sequence of this TCR beta chain was determined in a study of OX40 agonist ivuxolimab in advanced cancers. Sequencing used immunoSEQ multiplex PCR; TCRdb keeps in-frame clones, though not all of them. The data show tens of thousands of clones, 86% seen once. CDR1 and CDR2 from the germline V gene are SEHNR and FQNEAQ (reference sequence). V lost 2 bases and J 5 bases, leaving 19 bases between the germline ends. The CDR3 runs 16 residues. The starting material was CD4+ or CD8+ T cells sorted from blood, obtained in a trial of the OX40 agonist ivuxolimab. The receptor's source is an adult with an advanced solid tumor such as melanoma, head and neck, liver or kidney cancer. The V gene is TRBV7-9, the J gene TRBJ2-7; D possibly corresponds to TRBD2 (6 bases). The CDR3 DNA follows: TGTGCCAGCAGCTTACCTCCGGGACTGGGCCGGGACGAGCAGTACTTC. It is translated as CASSLPPGLGRDEQYF. Full variable domain (remainder filled in from reference TRBV7-9 and TRBJ2-7): DTGVSQNPRHKITKRGQNVTFRCDPISEHNRLYWYRQTLGQGPEFLTYFQNEAQLEKSRLLSDRFSAERPKGSFSTLEIQRTEQGDSAMYLCASSLPPGLGRDEQYFGPGTRLTVT.